This T cell receptor (beta chain) was observed in a study of T cell responses to AZD1222 COVID-19 vaccine. This CDR3 has 12 amino acids. V was shortened by 6 bases and J by 5 bases, with 7 bases between the two germline ends. Germline V gives CDR1 SNHLY, CDR2 FYNNEI. Measured with immunoSEQ multiplex PCR; TCRdb has only the in-frame clones, and not every one. The sample records 75,000 or so clones, 91% being singletons. Second doses that came at about 4 or about 12 weeks were put together. Turning to this clone: What it recognizes is unknown.

Study-level points and caveats: Spike-specific TCR breadth and depth went up after people got two AZD1222 doses. No day 14 peak samples; only post-peak repertoires were characterized. Donors skewed white British and female; clonal diversity was possibly underestimated.

Sequenced material: peripheral blood, taken 28 days after the second AZD1222 dose. The genes are TRBV2 and TRBJ2-2; D gene ambiguous. This clonotype originated in an adult who received the AZD1222 COVID-19 vaccine. The CDR3, as DNA: TGTGCCAGCAGCCTCGAAACCGGGGAGCTGTTTTTT. Amino acid sequence: CASSLETGELFF.